The present entry profiles one T cell receptor beta chain with its context. The data belong to a study of blood T cell repertoires in COVID-19. Study details: The United States, Italy and Spain were the sources of the acute and convalescent COVID-19 samples. From T cells, B-cell-depleted T cells, or PBMCs came the material, which was cDNA or gDNA.

The CDR3 extends over 15 amino acids. V lost 6 bases and J lost 7; bases outside the gene matches: 10. From germline, CDR1 is KGHDR and CDR2 SFDVKD. Original analysis: The authors estimated nucleated cell counts from reference gene primer amplification. The table came from immunoSEQ multiplex PCR; TCRdb's copy has only in-frame clones and leaves some out. That table supplies the V and J calls and clone size; D and trimming were determined from the DNA. The sample carries 45,000 to 65,000 clones, approximately 90% recorded once. The TCR sequence derives from a human donor with acute or convalescent COVID-19. The donor label of this sample is uncertain. The sequencing sample was made of peripheral blood. V gene TRBV24-1 combines with J gene TRBJ2-1; TRBD1 aligns across 8 bases. The DNA for the CDR3 is TGTGCCACCAGTCCCGGACAGGGTGGGAGGAATGAGCAGTTCTTC. Residues: CATSPGQGGRNEQFF.